The source of this T cell receptor beta chain is a study of PD-1 blockade in classical Hodgkin lymphoma. General study results and limits: Reports described newly diagnosed patients as having lower baseline TCR diversity than healthy donors. By C4D1, CD4+ diversity increased significantly, especially in complete responders. Complete responders' baseline diversity resembled that of newly diagnosed patients.

Germline V gene data show CDR1 as MDHEN and CDR2 as SYDVKM. The V gene end was trimmed by 4 bases and the J gene end by 0 bases; junction bases not matched to a gene: 15. The CDR3 length is 18 residues. The data were produced by immunoSEQ multiplex PCR, yet TCRdb's version contains in-frame clones alone and is incomplete. This table holds about 14,000 clones, about 86% found once. Every patient relapsed after autologous stem cell transplantation, and brentuximab vedotin exposure varied. Under best response, outcomes were complete response, partial response or progressive disease. Notes on this clone: Its matching antigen is unknown.

The chain employs TRBV28 and TRBJ2-7, with 7 bases fitting TRBD1. The receptor was derived from a human donor with classical Hodgkin lymphoma. The source material was peripheral blood mononuclear cells (PBMCs), sampled at baseline. The CDR3 here is CASSSIPRTGRGSYEQYF. The CDR3, as DNA: TGTGCCAGCAGTTCTATTCCCCGGACAGGACGGGGCTCCTACGAGCAGTACTTC.